Below, one TCR beta chain is given with its context. Its target is unknown. These data come from a study of OX40 agonist ivuxolimab in advanced cancers. Generated by immunoSEQ multiplex PCR, the TCRdb table keeps only in-frame clones and is missing some. Among approximately 58,000 clones, roughly three quarters were seen once, and the ten largest hold roughly 1.1%. General study points: Still undetermined is the antigen specificity of the expanded peripheral T cells.

Trimming removed 4 bases from V and 11 bases from J; junction bases left unmatched: 7. Germline loops: CDR1 MNHEY, CDR2 SMNVEV (reference sequence). There are 12 residues in the CDR3. The sequencing used CD4+ or CD8+ T cells sorted from blood, collected in a trial of the OX40 agonist ivuxolimab. The chain combines TRBV27 with TRBJ1-1; TRBD1 agrees at 7 bases. The source is an adult with an advanced solid tumor such as melanoma, head and neck, liver or kidney cancer. The CDR3 spells CASSSPTGNAFF. For the CDR3, the DNA is TGTGCCAGCAGTTCCCCGACAGGGAATGCTTTCTTT.